The clone carrying this T cell receptor (beta chain) was detected a few times. The method was immunoSEQ multiplex PCR; TCRdb's version includes in-frame clones alone and lacks a portion of them. This sample has approximately 150,000 clones, with 65% to 80% found just once. These data belong to a study of blood T cell repertoires in COVID-19. Study details: Acute and convalescent COVID-19 specimens originated in the United States, Italy and Spain.

Trimming cost V 5 bases and J 6 bases, with 13 bases left between them. In germline, CDR1 is MDHEN, CDR2 SYDVKM. This CDR3 spans 14 amino acids. V usage is TRBV28 and J usage is TRBJ2-2; D may be TRBD2 (6 bases). Sequenced input: peripheral blood. The clonotype was recovered from an older woman with acute or convalescent COVID-19. In nucleotides, the CDR3 is TGTGCCAGCAGTCCTACAAGGGAGGCCGGGGAGCTGTTTTTT. Translated, it gives CASSPTREAGELFF.